This T cell receptor (beta chain) derives from a study of blood T cell repertoires in COVID-19 (dated by TCRdb to 2018 to 2021). The study in broad terms: Samples from collaborators originated in the United States, Italy and Spain and spanned both the acute and convalescent phases of COVID-19. Samples came from the ongoing ImmuneRACE study (first 160 participants) plus 1,254 subjects from 6 global collaborators. The prospective study material was composed of cDNA or gDNA derived from T cells, B-cell-depleted T cells, or PBMCs. Subjects who had been exposed to COVID-19, were actively infected with it, or had recovered from it provided the deeply sampled blood TCRbeta repertoires that made up the dataset. Sample metadata almost always included a de-identified subject ID, COVID-19 status, age in years and sex. A freely available public database, intended as a resource for researchers studying the immune response to SARS-CoV-2, is where the repertoires were released. Where HLA class I and class II types were available, the types were taken from metadata supplied by the sample provider, not from assay-based typing.

Broad study findings and their caveats: How much clinical and demographic metadata was included differed by source and by participant, and the metadata was provided uncurated.

The immunoSEQ Assay, a bias-controlled multiplex PCR, was used to amplify TCRbeta CDR3 regions from genomic DNA. Regarding the original processing steps: The number of nucleated cells in each sample was estimated from the amplification of reference gene primers within the assay. To quantify the absolute abundance of each unique TCRbeta CDR3 rearrangement, sequence reads were collapsed and filtered. Productive Simpson clonality was computed per sample as the square root of Simpson's diversity index over productive rearrangements. Held by TCRdb, this immuneACCESS table contains in-frame sequences only and omits some clones. Under half of the omission traces to an unresolved V gene where checked; the cause of the rest is unknown. V and J calls and clone size follow that table, whereas D and trimming were derived from the DNA. A total of roughly 200,000 clones appear in this sample, 87% of them only once. Together, the top ten hold approximately 10% of the sample.

Per the germline V gene (reference sequence), SEHNR is the CDR1 and FQNEAQ is the CDR2. Trimming takes 1 base off V and 5 bases off J; junction bases not matched to a gene: 7. From cysteine to phenylalanine, the CDR3 is 15 amino acids long. Left in the record is the CDR3 DNA by itself, 45 bases read in frame from the first base. A word on this clone: Its antigen remains unidentified. The input lacks base qualities; no much larger clone sits a single base away.

Enrolling through a virtual design, the prospective study's participants ranged in age from roughly 18 to 95 years and lived across 20 to 25 United States geographic areas. In the prospective study, cohorts were assigned on the basis of participant-reported clinical history obtained from a screening survey and a study questionnaire. Mobile phlebotomists in the prospective study collected whole blood, serum and a nasopharyngeal or oropharyngeal swab from every participant. Prospective study participants could optionally give additional blood draws and questionnaires over a roughly two-month period. Prospective study blood samples were shipped either frozen or at room temperature before DNA extraction.

The source of this sequence is a man between 18 and 35 years old with acute COVID-19. The V gene is TRBV7-9 and the J gene is TRBJ1-1; 7 central nucleotides agree with TRBD1. What was sequenced was PBMCs or T cells enriched from blood (not recorded which). The CDR3 protein is CASSLGLDRATEAFF. The DNA reads as follows: TGTGCCAGCAGCTTAGGGTTAGACAGGGCTACTGAAGCTTTCTTT.